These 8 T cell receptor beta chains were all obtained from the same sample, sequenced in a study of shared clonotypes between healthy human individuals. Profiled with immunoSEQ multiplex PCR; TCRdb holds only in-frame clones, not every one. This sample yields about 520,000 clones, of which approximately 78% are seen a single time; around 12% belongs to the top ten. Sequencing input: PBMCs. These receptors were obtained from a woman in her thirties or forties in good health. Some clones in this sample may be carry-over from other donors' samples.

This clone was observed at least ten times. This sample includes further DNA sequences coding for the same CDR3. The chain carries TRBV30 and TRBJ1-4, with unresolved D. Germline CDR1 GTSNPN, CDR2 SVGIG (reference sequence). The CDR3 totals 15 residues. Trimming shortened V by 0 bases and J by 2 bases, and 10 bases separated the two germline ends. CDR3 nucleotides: TGTGCCTGGAGTGTACTGGGCGGGACTAATGAAAAACTGTTTTTT. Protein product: CAWSVLGGTNEKLFF.

In nucleotides, the CDR3 is TGTGCCAGCAGAGGGAGCGGGAGGGCCCTGCTGGCCGGGGAGCTGTTTTTT. This sequence encodes CASRGSGRALLAGELFF. The gene calls are TRBV2 and TRBJ2-2; 10 bases map to TRBD2. Germline lookup yields CDR1 SNHLY and CDR2 FYNNEI. The CDR3 loop spans 17 amino acids. V lost 6 bases and J lost 6; bases outside the gene matches: 13.

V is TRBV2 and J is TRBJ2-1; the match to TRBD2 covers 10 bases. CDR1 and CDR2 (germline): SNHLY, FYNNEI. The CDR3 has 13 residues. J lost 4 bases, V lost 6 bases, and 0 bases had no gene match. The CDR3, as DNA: TGTGCCAGCAGGACTAGCGGGTACAATGAGCAGTTCTTC. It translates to CASRTSGYNEQFF.

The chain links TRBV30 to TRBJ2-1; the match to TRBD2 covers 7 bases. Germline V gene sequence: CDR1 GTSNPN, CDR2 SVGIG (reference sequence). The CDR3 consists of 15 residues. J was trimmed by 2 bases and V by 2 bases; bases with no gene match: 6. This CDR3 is CAWSPHRGAYNEQFF. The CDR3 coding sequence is TGTGCCTGGAGTCCCCACCGGGGGGCCTACAATGAGCAGTTCTTC.

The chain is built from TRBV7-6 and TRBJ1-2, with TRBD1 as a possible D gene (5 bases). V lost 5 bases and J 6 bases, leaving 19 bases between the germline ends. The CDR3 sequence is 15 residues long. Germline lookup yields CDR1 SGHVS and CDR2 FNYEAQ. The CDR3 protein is CASSEELGTQHGYTF. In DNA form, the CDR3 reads TGTGCCAGCAGCGAGGAGCTGGGGACTCAGCATGGCTACACCTTC. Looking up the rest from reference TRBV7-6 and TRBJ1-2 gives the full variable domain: GAGVSQSPRYKVTKRGQDVALRCDPISGHVSLYWYRQALGQGPEFLTYFNYEAQQDKSGLPNDRFSAERPEGSISTLTIQRTEQRDSAMYRCASSEELGTQHGYTFGSGTRLTVV.

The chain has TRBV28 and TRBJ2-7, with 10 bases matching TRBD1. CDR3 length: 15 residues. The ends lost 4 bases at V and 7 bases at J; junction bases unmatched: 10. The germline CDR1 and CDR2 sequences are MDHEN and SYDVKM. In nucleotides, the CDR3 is TGTGCCAGCAGTTCCTGGGGACAGGGGATGTATGAGCAGTACTTC. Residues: CASSSWGQGMYEQYF.

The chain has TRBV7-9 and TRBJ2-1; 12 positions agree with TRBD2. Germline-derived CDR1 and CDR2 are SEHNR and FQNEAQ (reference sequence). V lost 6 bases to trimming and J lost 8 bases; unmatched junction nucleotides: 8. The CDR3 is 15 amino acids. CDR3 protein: CASSGLAGPRDEQFF. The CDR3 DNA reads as TGTGCCAGCAGTGGACTAGCGGGGCCAAGGGATGAGCAGTTCTTC.

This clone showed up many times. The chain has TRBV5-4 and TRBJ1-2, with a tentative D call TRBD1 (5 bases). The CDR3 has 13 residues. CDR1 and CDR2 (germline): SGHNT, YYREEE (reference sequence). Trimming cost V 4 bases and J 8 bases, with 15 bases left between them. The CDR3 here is CASSPGRAWGYTF. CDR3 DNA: TGTGCCAGCAGCCCGGGCAGGGCATGGGGCTACACCTTC.